This T cell receptor beta chain was profiled in a study of immune characterization of retroperitoneal liposarcoma. CDR3 length: 13 residues. Germline-derived CDR1 and CDR2 are MNHNS and SASEGT. This clonotype rates as medium-sized. TCRdb processed the PCR reads anew with MiXCR; each CDR3 protein has one entry. The data hold over 8,000 distinct CDR3 sequences, with roughly a third observed a single time. This sequence was found in a male donor with retroperitoneal liposarcoma. The sample taken for sequencing was tumor tissue. The rearrangement joins TRBV6-1 to TRBJ2-1; D remains ambiguous. The end of the DNA fits TRBJ2-5 better, so the J call may be wrong. CDR3 sequence reads: CASSEYLSETQYF. CDR3 DNA sequence: TGTGCCAGCAGTGAATACTTATCGGAGACCCAGTACTTC.